Ten or more counts support the clone carrying this TCR beta chain. Its antigen is still unknown. Germline V gene sequence: CDR1 SGHDN, CDR2 FVKESK. CDR3 length: 14 amino acids. V lost 2 bases, J lost 2 bases, and 3 bases stayed unmatched. Unsorted libraries were derived from 2 million PBMCs stored at -80 C. One entry per CDR3 protein results from TCRdb running MiXCR on the 5' RACE reads. This table has nearly 60,000 distinct CDR3 sequences, roughly 3.5% appearing once. This entry belongs to a study of neurological immune-mediated disorders. Study conclusions and caveats: There were no CDR3 amino acid sequences shared by expanded clones across subjects, a result suggesting private repertoires in all groups.

This TCR derives from a woman in her fifties or sixties with multiple sclerosis. The chain links TRBV14 to TRBJ2-7, with 7 bases aligning to TRBD1. The sequencing sample was made of PBMCs. In DNA, the CDR3 is TGTGCCAGCAGCCAAAGGGGGCGGGCCTACGAGCAGTACTTC. Translating it yields CASSQRGRAYEQYF. The complete variable domain, with remaining parts taken from reference TRBV14 and TRBJ2-7, reads EAGVTQFPSHSVIEKGQTVTLRCDPISGHDNLYWYRRVMGKEIKFLLHFVKESKQDESGMPNNRFLAERTGGTYSTLKVQPAELEDSGVYFCASSQRGRAYEQYFGPGTRLTVT.